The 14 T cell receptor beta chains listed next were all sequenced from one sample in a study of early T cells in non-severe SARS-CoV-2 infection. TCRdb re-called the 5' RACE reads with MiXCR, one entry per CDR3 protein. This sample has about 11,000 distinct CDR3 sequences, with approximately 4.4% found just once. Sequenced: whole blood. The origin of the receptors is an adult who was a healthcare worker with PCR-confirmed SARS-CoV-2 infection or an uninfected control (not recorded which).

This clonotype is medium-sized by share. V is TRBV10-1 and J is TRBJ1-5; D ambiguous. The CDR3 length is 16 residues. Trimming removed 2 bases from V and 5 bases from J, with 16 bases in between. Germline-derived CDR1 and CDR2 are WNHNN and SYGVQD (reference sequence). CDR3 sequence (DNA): TGCGCCAGCAGTGAGCCGGCTAGGAGTTTTCATCAGCCCCAGCATTTT. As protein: CASSEPARSFHQPQHF.

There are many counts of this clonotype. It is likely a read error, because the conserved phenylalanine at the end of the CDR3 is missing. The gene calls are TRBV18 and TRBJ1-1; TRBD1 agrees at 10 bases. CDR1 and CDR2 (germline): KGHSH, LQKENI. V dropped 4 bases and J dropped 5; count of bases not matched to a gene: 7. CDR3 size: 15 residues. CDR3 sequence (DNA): TGTGCCAGCTCACGACAGACAGGGGGCTCAACTGAAGCTTTCTTG. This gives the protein CASSRQTGGSTEAFL.

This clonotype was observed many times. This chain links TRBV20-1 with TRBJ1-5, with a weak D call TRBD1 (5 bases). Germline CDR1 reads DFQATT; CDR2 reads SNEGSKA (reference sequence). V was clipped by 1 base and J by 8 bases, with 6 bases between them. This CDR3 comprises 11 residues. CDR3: CSARVGEPQHF. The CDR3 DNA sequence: TGCAGTGCTAGAGTAGGGGAGCCCCAGCATTTT.

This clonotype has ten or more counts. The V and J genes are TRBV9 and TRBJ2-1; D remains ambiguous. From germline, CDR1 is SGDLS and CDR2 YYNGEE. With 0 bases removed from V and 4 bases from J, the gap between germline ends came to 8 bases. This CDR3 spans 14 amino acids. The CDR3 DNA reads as TGTGCCAGCAGCGTAGGTCCTGATTACAATGAGCAGTTCTTC. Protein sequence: CASSVGPDYNEQFF. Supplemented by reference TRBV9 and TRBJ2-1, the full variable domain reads DSGVTQTPKHLITATGQRVTLRCSPRSGDLSVYWYQQSLDQGLQFLIQYYNGEERAKGNILERFSAQQFPDLHSELNLSSLELGDSALYFCASSVGPDYNEQFFGPGTRLTVL.

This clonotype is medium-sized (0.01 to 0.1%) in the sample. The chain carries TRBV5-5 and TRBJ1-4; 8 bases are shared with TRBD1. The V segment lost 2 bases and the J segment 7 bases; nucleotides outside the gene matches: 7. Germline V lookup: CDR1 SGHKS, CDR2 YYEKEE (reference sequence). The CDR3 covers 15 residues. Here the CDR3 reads CASSLFGTGCEKLFF. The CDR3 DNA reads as TGTGCCAGCAGCTTATTTGGGACAGGATGTGAAAAACTGTTTTTT.

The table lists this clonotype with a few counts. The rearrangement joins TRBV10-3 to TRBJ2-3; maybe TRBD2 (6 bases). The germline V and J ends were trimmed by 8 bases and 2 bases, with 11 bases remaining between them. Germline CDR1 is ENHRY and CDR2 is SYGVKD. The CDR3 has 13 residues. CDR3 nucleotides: TGTGCCATCTTGCGGGATGACACAGATACGCAGTATTTT. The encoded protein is CAILRDDTDTQYF.

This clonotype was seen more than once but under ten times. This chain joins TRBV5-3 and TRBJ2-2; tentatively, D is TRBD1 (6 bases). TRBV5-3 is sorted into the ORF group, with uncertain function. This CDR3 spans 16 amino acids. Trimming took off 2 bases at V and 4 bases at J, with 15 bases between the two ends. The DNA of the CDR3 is TGTGCCAGAAGCTTTACAGGGCCACCCCTCACCGGGGAGCTGTTTTTT. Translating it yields CARSFTGPPLTGELFF.

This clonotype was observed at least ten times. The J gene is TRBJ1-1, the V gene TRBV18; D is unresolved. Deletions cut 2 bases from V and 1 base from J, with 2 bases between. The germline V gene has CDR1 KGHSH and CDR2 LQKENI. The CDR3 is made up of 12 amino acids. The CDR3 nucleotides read TGTGCCAGCTCACCAGGGAACACTGAAGCTTTCTTT. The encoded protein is CASSPGNTEAFF. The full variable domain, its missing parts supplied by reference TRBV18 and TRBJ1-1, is NAGVMQNPRHLVRRRGQEARLRCSPMKGHSHVYWYRQLPEEGLKFMVYLQKENIIDESGMPKERFSAEFPKEGPSILRIQQVVRGDSAAYFCASSPGNTEAFFGQGTRLTVV.

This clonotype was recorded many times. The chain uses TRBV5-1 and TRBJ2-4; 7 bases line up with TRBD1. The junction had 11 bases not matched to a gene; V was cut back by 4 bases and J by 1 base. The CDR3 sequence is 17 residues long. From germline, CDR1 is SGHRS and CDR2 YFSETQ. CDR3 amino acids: CASSPLYRGRAKNIQYF. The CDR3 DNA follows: TGCGCCAGCAGCCCCTTATACAGGGGACGGGCCAAAAACATTCAGTACTTC. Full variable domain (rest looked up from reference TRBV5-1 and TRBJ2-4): KAGVTQTPRYLIKTRGQQVTLSCSPISGHRSVSWYQQTPGQGLQFLFEYFSETQRNKGNFPGRFSGRQFSNSRSEMNVSTLELGDSALYLCASSPLYRGRAKNIQYFGAGTRLSVL.

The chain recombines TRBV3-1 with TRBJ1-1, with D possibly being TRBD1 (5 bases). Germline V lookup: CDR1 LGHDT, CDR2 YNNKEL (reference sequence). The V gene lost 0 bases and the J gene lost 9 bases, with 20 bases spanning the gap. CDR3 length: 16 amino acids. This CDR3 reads CASSQDIMVGTDQAFF. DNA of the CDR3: TGTGCCAGCAGCCAAGATATTATGGTTGGGACGGACCAAGCTTTCTTT.

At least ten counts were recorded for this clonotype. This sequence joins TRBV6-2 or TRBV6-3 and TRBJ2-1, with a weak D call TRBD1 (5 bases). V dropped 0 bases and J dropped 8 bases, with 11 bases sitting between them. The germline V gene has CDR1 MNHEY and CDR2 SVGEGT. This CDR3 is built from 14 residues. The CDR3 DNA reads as TGTGCCAGCAGTTACTCGCCAGGGCCCCATGAGCAGTTCTTC. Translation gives CASSYSPGPHEQFF.

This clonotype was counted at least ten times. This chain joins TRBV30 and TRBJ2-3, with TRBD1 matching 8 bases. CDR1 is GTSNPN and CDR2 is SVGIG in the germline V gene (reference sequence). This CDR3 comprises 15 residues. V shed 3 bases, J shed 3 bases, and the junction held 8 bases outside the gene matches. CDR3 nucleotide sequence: TGTGCCTGGAGCCCGTCGGGACAGGTTACAGATACGCAGTATTTT. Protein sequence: CAWSPSGQVTDTQYF.

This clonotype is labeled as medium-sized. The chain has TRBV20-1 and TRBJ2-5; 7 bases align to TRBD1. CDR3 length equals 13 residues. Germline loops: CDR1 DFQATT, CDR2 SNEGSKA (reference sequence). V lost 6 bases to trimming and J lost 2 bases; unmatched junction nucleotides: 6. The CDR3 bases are TGCAGTGCCAGGGACAGCTATCAAGAGACCCAGTACTTC. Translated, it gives CSARDSYQETQYF.

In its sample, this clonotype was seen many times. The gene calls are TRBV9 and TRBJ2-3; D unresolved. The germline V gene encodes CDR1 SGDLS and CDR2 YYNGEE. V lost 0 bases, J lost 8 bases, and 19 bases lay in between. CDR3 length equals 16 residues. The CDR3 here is CASSVVGSMASPTQYF. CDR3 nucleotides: TGTGCCAGCAGCGTAGTGGGATCTATGGCTTCCCCTACGCAGTATTTT.